The entry below gives a single TCR beta chain sequence along with its context. As yet, its antigen is unknown. This record belongs to a study of post-analysis software for immune sequencing data. Whole-study context: Disease courses included relapsing-remitting, secondary progressive and progressive-relapsing multiple sclerosis.

The length of the CDR3 is 15 residues. Unmatched junction bases numbered 8, after V lost 4 bases and J lost 3 bases. CDR1 is SGHRS and CDR2 is YFSETQ in the germline V gene. The TCR beta cDNA libraries contained unique molecular identifiers. cDNA molecules numbering roughly 500,000 came from roughly 1 to 10 million T cells. TCRdb re-called the PCR reads through MiXCR, storing one row per CDR3 protein. The sample carries about 770,000 distinct CDR3 sequences, 46% recorded once. Regarding the study as a whole: Comparison with controls showed significantly lower normalized Chao1 diversity in multiple sclerosis patients. Four or five TRBV segments, including TRBV5-6, TRBV5-1 and TRBV20-1, were more frequent in patients than controls.

Sequences were obtained from blood. V usage is TRBV5-1 and J usage is TRBJ2-7; 9 nucleotides agree with TRBD2. The sequence came from a girl aged 10 to 17 with multiple sclerosis. CDR3 residues: CASSLSGRMGYEQYF. The CDR3 nucleotides read TGCGCCAGCAGCCTTAGCGGGAGAATGGGCTACGAGCAGTACTTC.